A selection of T cell receptor beta chains follows, all from one sample in a study of shared clonotypes between healthy human individuals. The repertoire was sequenced with immunoSEQ multiplex PCR; TCRdb's copy has only in-frame clones and lacks some. The sample has a few million clones; around 90% are singletons. The sequenced sample consisted of naive CD4+ T cells from PBMCs. The receptors derive from a man aged 18 to 30 in good health. Some clones in this sample may be carry-over from other donors' samples. CDR3s include the opening cysteine and the closing phenylalanine or tryptophan. The D gene is left open where the match is weak. Clone size, where shown, is once, few, many, or a class for clones that have expanded.

cdr3_nt cdr3_aa j_call clone_size v_call d_call
TGTGCCAGCAGTCCATCGTTAGCGGGAGCGTCCTACAATGAGCAGTTCTTC CASSPSLAGASYNEQFF TRBJ2-1 NA TRBV28 TRBD2
TGTGCCAGCTCACCGGGAGGCGAGCAGTACTTC CASSPGGEQYF TRBJ2-7 NA TRBV18 NA
TGTGCCAGCAGTTTAAGAGGGAGTGGGACCGGGGAGCTGTTTTTT CASSLRGSGTGELFF TRBJ2-2 NA TRBV27 NA
TGTGCCAGCAGCCTCGGTGGCTCTGGGGCCAACGTCCTGACTTTC CASSLGGSGANVLTF TRBJ2-6 NA TRBV6-1 NA
TGTGCCAGCAGCCATGGGGGGGGCAAGGCGTTTTATGGCTACACCTTC CASSHGGGKAFYGYTF TRBJ1-2 NA TRBV7-9 NA
TGCAGCGTTGAAGGGGATTGGCGGCAGGGAGGGTCAGATACGCAGTATTTT CSVEGDWRQGGSDTQYF TRBJ2-3 NA TRBV29-1 TRBD2
TGTGCCAGCAGCCCAAGGGAGGGTCCCCGCACAGATACGCAGTATTTT CASSPREGPRTDTQYF TRBJ2-3 NA TRBV11-1 TRBD2
TGCGCCAGCAGCTGGGGAAGACTAGTTGGCGAGCAGTACTTC CASSWGRLVGEQYF TRBJ2-7 NA TRBV5-1 NA
TGTGCCAGCAGCCCCCAGGGGACCACCGGGGAGCTGTTTTTT CASSPQGTTGELFF TRBJ2-2 NA TRBV11-3 NA
TGCGCCAGCAGCGTCCGGACAGGTAGAAAACTGTTTTTT CASSVRTGRKLFF TRBJ1-4 NA TRBV4-1 TRBD1
TGTGCCAGCAGTATGGCCCACGCGGGACTAGCGGGAGGTCTCATTACCGGGGAGCTGTTTTTT CASSMAHAGLAGGLITGELFF TRBJ2-2 NA TRBV27 TRBD2
TGTGCCAGCAAGTTCGGGGGACCCTTCAATGAGCAGTTCTTC CASKFGGPFNEQFF TRBJ2-1 NA TRBV7-2 NA
TGTGCCAGCAGTTTGACAGGGAGGGAAGAGACCCAGTACTTC CASSLTGREETQYF TRBJ2-5 NA TRBV28 NA
TGTGCCAGCAGCTTATTAGCGGGAGGCGGAGAGCAGTACTTC CASSLLAGGGEQYF TRBJ2-7 NA TRBV7-2 TRBD2
TGTGCCAGCAGTGAATACTGGAGGGACACTGAAGCTTTCTTT CASSEYWRDTEAFF TRBJ1-1 NA TRBV2 NA
TGTGCCAGCAGCCGCGGGCCGTTAGCGGGAGAAGAAGGGGTGCTGTTTTTT CASSRGPLAGEEGVLFF TRBJ2-2 NA TRBV4-2 TRBD2
TGTGCCAGTAGTGAGCGGACTAGGAGAGAGACCCAGTACTTC CASSERTRRETQYF TRBJ2-5 NA TRBV19 TRBD2
TGCAGCGCCAGGACAGGGAGAGGTGGGGCCAACGTCCTGACTTTC CSARTGRGGANVLTF TRBJ2-6 NA TRBV29-1 TRBD1
TGTGCCAGCAGCTTCACAGGGGAGCAGCCCCAGCATTTT CASSFTGEQPQHF TRBJ1-5 NA TRBV7-9 TRBD1
TGTGCCAGCAGTTCGTATGGAGGAGTAGAGGGAAACACCATATATTTT CASSSYGGVEGNTIYF TRBJ1-3 NA TRBV28 NA
TGTGCCTGGAGTGGGGTGGATCAGCCCCAGCATTTT CAWSGVDQPQHF TRBJ1-5 NA TRBV30 NA
TGTGCCAGTAGTGGCCTAGCGGGAGTCGCGGACACCGGGGAGCTGTTTTTT CASSGLAGVADTGELFF TRBJ2-2 NA TRBV19 TRBD2
TGTGCCAGCAGTTCCGCGGGACTAGCGGGGAGGGACATTCAGTACTTC CASSSAGLAGRDIQYF TRBJ2-4 NA TRBV28 TRBD2
TGTGCCACAAGGGTGGGGACTAGCGGGGGAAACATTCAGTACTTC CATRVGTSGGNIQYF TRBJ2-4 NA TRBV19 TRBD2
TGTGCCAGCAGCCATCGACTAGCGCGAAACAATGAGCAGTTCTTC CASSHRLARNNEQFF TRBJ2-1 NA TRBV4-2 TRBD2
TGTGCCAGCAGTCCCAGCCGAAGCTCTGGAAACACCATATATTTT CASSPSRSSGNTIYF TRBJ1-3 NA TRBV25-1 NA
TGTGCCAGCATTCCCTTAATGTTAACGAACACCGGGGAGCTGTTTTTT CASIPLMLTNTGELFF TRBJ2-2 NA TRBV6-6 NA
TGTGCCAGCAGCTTCCAACAGGGCGACACTGAAGCTTTCTTT CASSFQQGDTEAFF TRBJ1-1 NA TRBV7-9 NA
TGTGCCAGCAGCTTCCCTCCGGCCCAGACGTACGAGCAGTACTTC CASSFPPAQTYEQYF TRBJ2-7 NA TRBV5-8 NA
TGTGCCAGCAGTTTAATCAACGGGGGCTACACCTTC CASSLINGGYTF TRBJ1-2 once TRBV27 NA
TGTGCCAGCAGCGTAGGGTATTACGAGCAGTACTTC CASSVGYYEQYF TRBJ2-7 NA TRBV9 NA
TGTGCCAGCAGTTCAACAGGGCAAGAGACCCAGTACTTC CASSSTGQETQYF TRBJ2-5 NA TRBV25-1 NA
TGTGCCAGCAGCTTACGAACAGGGGGGTGGGAGACCCAGTACTTC CASSLRTGGWETQYF TRBJ2-5 NA TRBV13 TRBD1
TGTGCCAGCAGTCTCCAGACTAGCGGGAACTACGAGCAGTACTTC CASSLQTSGNYEQYF TRBJ2-7 NA TRBV2 TRBD2
TGTGCCAGCAGTTACTCGACAGGGAATGGAAACACCATATATTTT CASSYSTGNGNTIYF TRBJ1-3 NA TRBV6-5 TRBD1
TGCAGTATAAGGACGGAGTACGAGCAGTACTTC CSIRTEYEQYF TRBJ2-7 NA TRBV20-1 NA
TGTGCCAGTAGAAAACCATCACAGGGGAAGAACACTGAAGCTTTCTTT CASRKPSQGKNTEAFF TRBJ1-1 NA TRBV19 TRBD1
TGTGCCAGCAGTGATCTGGGTGAAAAACTGTTTTTT CASSDLGEKLFF TRBJ1-4 NA TRBV2 NA
TGTGCCAGCAGCCGACAGGGGGGGTCAGACACTGAAGCTTTCTTT CASSRQGGSDTEAFF TRBJ1-1 NA TRBV6-1 TRBD1
TGTGCCAGCAGCCAAGAAGCTGGGCCCGATACGCAGTATTTT CASSQEAGPDTQYF TRBJ2-3 NA TRBV4-2 NA
TGTGCCAGCAGCTTAACGTCTACAGCGAACACCGGGGAGCTGTTTTTT CASSLTSTANTGELFF TRBJ2-2 NA TRBV7-3 NA
TGTGCCATCAGTGAGTCGAACAGGGGGCCCACAGATACGCAGTATTTT CAISESNRGPTDTQYF TRBJ2-3 NA TRBV10-3 TRBD1
TGTGCCAGTAGTATTTGGGCGGGAGGCACAGATACGCAGTATTTT CASSIWAGGTDTQYF TRBJ2-3 NA TRBV19 TRBD2
TGTGCCAGCAGTTTAATAATAAACAACCGTTTAAAACTACCCGAGGCAGGCACTGAAGCTTTCTTT CASSLIINNRLKLPEAGTEAFF TRBJ1-1 NA TRBV27 NA